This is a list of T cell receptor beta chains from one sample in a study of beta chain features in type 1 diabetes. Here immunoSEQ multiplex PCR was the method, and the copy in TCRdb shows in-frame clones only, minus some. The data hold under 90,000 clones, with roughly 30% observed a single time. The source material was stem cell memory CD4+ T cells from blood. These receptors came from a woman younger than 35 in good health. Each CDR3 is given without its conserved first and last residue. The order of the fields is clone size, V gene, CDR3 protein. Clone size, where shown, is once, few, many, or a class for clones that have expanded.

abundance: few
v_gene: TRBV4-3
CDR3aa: ASSQATSGGSYEQY

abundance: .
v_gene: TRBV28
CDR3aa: ASRGTGRETQY

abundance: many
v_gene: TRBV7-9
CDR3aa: ASSLDRNIQY

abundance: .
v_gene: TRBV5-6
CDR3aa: ASSLQGTDTQY

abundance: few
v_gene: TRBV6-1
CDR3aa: ASRERSVGADTQY

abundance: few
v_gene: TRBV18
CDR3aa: ASSPSGTGEGQPQH

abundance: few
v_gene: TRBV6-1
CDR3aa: ASSGAGGTDTQY

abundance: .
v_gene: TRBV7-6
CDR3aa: ASSPSAILNTGELF

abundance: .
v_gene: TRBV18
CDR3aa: ASSNGEGTASGANVLT

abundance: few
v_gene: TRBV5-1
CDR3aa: ASKLPRGTGETET

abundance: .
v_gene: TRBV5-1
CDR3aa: ASSTRPTSGGEYNEQF

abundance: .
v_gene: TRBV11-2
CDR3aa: ASSVQQGTEAF

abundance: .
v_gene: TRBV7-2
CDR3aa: ASNTAGGRLYEQY

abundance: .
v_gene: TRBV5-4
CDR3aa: ASSLAGDQETQY

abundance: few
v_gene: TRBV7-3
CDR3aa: ASSLNGRADTQY